This T cell receptor beta chain was captured by sequencing in a study of blood T cell repertoires in COVID-19. Study details: COVID-19 samples, acute and convalescent, were from the United States, Italy and Spain. Nucleic acid was either cDNA or gDNA, and it came from T cells, B-cell-depleted T cells, or PBMCs.

Per the study methods: It was from reference gene primer amplification that nucleated cell counts were estimated. Libraries were prepared by immunoSEQ multiplex PCR; TCRdb keeps only in-frame clonotypes and omits some of them. The V and J calls and the clone size are those of that table, but D and trimming were determined from the DNA. The repertoire holds roughly 120,000 clones, with about 88% as singletons. Seattle patients were enrolled while actively infected and followed longitudinally. The source of this sequence is a man between 60 and 75 years old with COVID-19, enrolled during active disease. The sequenced sample was peripheral blood.

CDR3 sequence reads: CASSADRDPNEKLFF. The CDR3 DNA follows: TGTGCCAGTAGCGCAGACAGGGACCCTAATGAAAAACTGTTTTTT. The chain is built from TRBV19 and TRBJ1-4; 7 bases align to TRBD1. Per germline, CDR1 LNHDA and CDR2 SQIVND (reference sequence). Losses at the gene ends were 6 bases for V and 3 bases for J; bases not matched to a gene: 7. The CDR3 has 15 residues.